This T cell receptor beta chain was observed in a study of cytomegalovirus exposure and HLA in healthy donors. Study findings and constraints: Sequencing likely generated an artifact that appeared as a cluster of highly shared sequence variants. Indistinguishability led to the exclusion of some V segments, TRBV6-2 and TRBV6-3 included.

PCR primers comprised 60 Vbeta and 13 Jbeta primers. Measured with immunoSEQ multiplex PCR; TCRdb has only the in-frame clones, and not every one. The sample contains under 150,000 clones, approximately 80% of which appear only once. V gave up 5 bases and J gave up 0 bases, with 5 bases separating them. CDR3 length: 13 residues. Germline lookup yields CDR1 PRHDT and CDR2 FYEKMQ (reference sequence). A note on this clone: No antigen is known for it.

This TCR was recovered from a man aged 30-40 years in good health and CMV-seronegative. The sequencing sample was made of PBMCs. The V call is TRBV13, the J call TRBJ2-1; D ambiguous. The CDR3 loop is CASSPSSYNEQFF. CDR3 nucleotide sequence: TGTGCCAGCAGCCCTAGCTCCTACAATGAGCAGTTCTTC.